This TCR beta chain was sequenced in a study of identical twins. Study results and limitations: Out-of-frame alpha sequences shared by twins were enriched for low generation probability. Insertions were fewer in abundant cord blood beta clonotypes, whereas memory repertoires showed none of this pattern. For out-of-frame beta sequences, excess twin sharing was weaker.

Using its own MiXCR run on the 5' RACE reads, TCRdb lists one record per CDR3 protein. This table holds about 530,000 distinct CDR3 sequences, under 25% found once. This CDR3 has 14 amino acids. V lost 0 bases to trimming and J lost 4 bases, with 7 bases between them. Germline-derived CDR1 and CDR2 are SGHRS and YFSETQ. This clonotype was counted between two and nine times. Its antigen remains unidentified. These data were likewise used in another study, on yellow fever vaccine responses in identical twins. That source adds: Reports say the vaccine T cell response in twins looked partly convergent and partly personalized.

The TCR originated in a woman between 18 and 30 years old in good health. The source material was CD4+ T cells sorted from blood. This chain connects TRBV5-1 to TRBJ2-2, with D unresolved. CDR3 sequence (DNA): TGCGCCAGCAGCTTGGATCAGGCCACCGGGGAGCTGTTTTTT. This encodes CASSLDQATGELFF.